Each of the 21 T cell receptor beta chains below was sequenced from the same sample in a study of blood T cell repertoires in COVID-19. The data were produced by immunoSEQ multiplex PCR, yet TCRdb's version contains in-frame clones alone and is incomplete. The sample has about 68,000 clones, more than 80% seen once; the top ten hold less than 9%. Source material: peripheral blood. The source is a man aged 25-40 years with acute or convalescent COVID-19.

The V call is TRBV6-2 or TRBV6-3, the J call TRBJ2-6; D remains unclear. CDR1 is MNHEY, CDR2 SVGEGT, per germline. The CDR3 is made up of 15 amino acids. Trimming cost V 4 bases and J 1 base, with 8 bases left between them. CDR3 DNA: TGTGCCAGCAGTTTTCTAGGATCTGGGGCCAACGTCCTGACTTTC. Amino acid sequence: CASSFLGSGANVLTF.

The chain recombines TRBV7-2 with TRBJ2-2; D remains unclear. CDR1 SGHTA and CDR2 FQGNSA come from the germline V gene. V was trimmed by 1 base and J by 2 bases, leaving 11 bases between them. The CDR3 length is 16 residues. The CDR3 loop reads CASSLDGSSNTGELFF. In DNA form, the CDR3 reads TGTGCCAGCAGCTTAGATGGTAGCAGTAACACCGGGGAGCTGTTTTTT.

This rearrangement joins TRBV9 to TRBJ1-2; possibly TRBD1 for D (5 bases). The CDR3 covers 15 residues. V was trimmed by 3 bases and J by 8 bases, leaving 20 bases between them. Germline values: CDR1 SGDLS, CDR2 YYNGEE. In nucleotides, the CDR3 is TGTGCCAGCAGCGAAAACCGGGACTTTGTGTACGGCTACACCTTC. This encodes CASSENRDFVYGYTF. The complete variable domain, with remaining parts taken from reference TRBV9 and TRBJ1-2, reads DSGVTQTPKHLITATGQRVTLRCSPRSGDLSVYWYQQSLDQGLQFLIQYYNGEERAKGNILERFSAQQFPDLHSELNLSSLELGDSALYFCASSENRDFVYGYTFGSGTRLTVV.

This chain links TRBV30 with TRBJ2-1; 7 bases map to TRBD1. Germline CDR1 and CDR2: GTSNPN and SVGIG (reference sequence). There are 12 residues in the CDR3. The junction had 4 bases not matched to a gene; V was cut back by 2 bases and J by 9 bases. The CDR3: CAWSPQGSEQFF. CDR3 DNA sequence: TGTGCCTGGAGTCCACAGGGGAGTGAGCAGTTCTTC.

This clone was detected once. The J gene is TRBJ2-7, the V gene TRBV9; a possible D gene is TRBD1 (6 bases). Deletions cut 5 bases from V and 6 bases from J, with 9 bases between. Per the germline V gene, CDR1 is SGDLS and CDR2 is YYNGEE. This CDR3 spans 11 amino acids. CDR3 DNA: TGTGCCAGCAGTAGAGGGGGCGAGCAGTACTTC. This sequence encodes CASSRGGEQYF.

The CDR3 DNA reads as TGTGCCAGCAGCCAAGAATCCCTAGCCGGAAACGAGCAGTACTTC. This sequence encodes CASSQESLAGNEQYF. This chain connects TRBV4-2 to TRBJ2-7; TRBD2 is a possible D gene (5 bases). V lost 0 bases, J lost 5 bases, and 14 bases lay in between. The CDR3 has 15 residues. The germline CDR1 and CDR2 sequences are LGHNA and YNFKEQ.

The rearrangement joins TRBV5-8 to TRBJ1-5; 8 nucleotides align to TRBD1. The trim removed 6 bases at V and 6 bases at J, leaving 8 bases unmatched. Per the germline V gene, CDR1 is SGHTS and CDR2 is YDEGEE. This CDR3 is 14 amino acids long. In DNA form, the CDR3 reads TGTGCCAGCATCTCGGACAGGGAAACTCAGCCCCAGCATTTT. It codes for CASISDRETQPQHF.

The V gene is TRBV19, the J gene TRBJ1-4; D may be TRBD1 (5 bases). Germline V gene sequence: CDR1 LNHDA, CDR2 SQIVND (reference sequence). Trimming stripped 3 bases from V and 9 bases from J, with 17 bases between. There are 15 residues in the CDR3. CDR3 residues: CASSMSHGDFQKLFF. In DNA, the CDR3 is TGTGCCAGTAGTATGAGCCACGGGGACTTTCAAAAACTGTTTTTT.

This clone was detected once. CDR3 sequence: CASSRHGANTGELFF. CDR3 sequence (DNA): TGTGCCAGTAGTCGACACGGCGCGAACACCGGGGAGCTGTTTTTT. The J gene is TRBJ2-2, the V gene TRBV19; D not certain. Between the trimmed V and J ends, which lost 5 bases and 0 bases, there was a span of 10 bases. CDR1 LNHDA and CDR2 SQIVND come from the germline V gene (reference sequence). The CDR3 length is 15 residues.

The chain carries TRBV4-1 and TRBJ1-4, with TRBD1 matching over 9 bases. This CDR3 contains 16 residues. Germline loops: CDR1 MGHRA, CDR2 YSYEKL. Trimming cost V 3 bases and J 5 bases; bases outside gene matches: 7. The CDR3 is CASSHAPGQGNEKLFF. CDR3 nucleotides: TGCGCCAGCAGCCATGCACCGGGACAGGGAAATGAAAAACTGTTTTTT.

The rearrangement links TRBV25-1 to TRBJ1-1; 7 bases are shared with TRBD1. The CDR3 runs to 13 residues. Germline V lookup: CDR1 MGHDK, CDR2 SYGVNS. The trim removed 3 bases at V and 4 bases at J, leaving 2 bases unmatched. Written as DNA, the CDR3 is TGTGCCAGCAGTGACGCAGGGGGCACTGAAGCTTTCTTT. This codes for CASSDAGGTEAFF.

This sequence joins TRBV7-3 and TRBJ1-2; TRBD1 might be the D (5 bases). Between the trimmed V and J ends, which lost 5 bases and 3 bases, there was a span of 10 bases. Per germline, CDR1 SGHTA and CDR2 FQGTGA. The CDR3 loop spans 13 amino acids. CDR3: CASSPSRDYGYTF. Here the CDR3 DNA reads TGTGCCAGCAGCCCCTCCAGGGACTATGGCTACACCTTC. Together with reference TRBV7-3 and TRBJ1-2, the CDR3 gives the full variable domain: GAGVSQTPSNKVTEKGKYVELRCDPISGHTALYWYRQSLGQGPEFLIYFQGTGAADDSGLPNDRFFAVRPEGSVSTLKIQRTERGDSAVYLCASSPSRDYGYTFGSGTRLTVV.

This clone has only a few counts. The CDR3, as DNA: TGTGCCAGCAGATCCACTAGCGGGGGAAGAAATGAGCAGTTCTTC. Translating gives CASRSTSGGRNEQFF. The chain couples TRBV28 to TRBJ2-1; 11 bases agree with TRBD2. CDR3 size: 15 residues. J gave up 7 bases and V 6 bases, and 8 bases lay outside the gene matches. Germline V gene sequence: CDR1 MDHEN, CDR2 SYDVKM.

This chain uses TRBV6-5 with TRBJ2-7, with D possibly matching TRBD1 (6 bases). Per germline, CDR1 MNHEY and CDR2 SVGAGI. This CDR3 has 14 amino acids. V was clipped by 6 bases and J by 1 base, with 13 bases between them. CDR3 residues: CASSLRDKSYEQYF. The CDR3, as DNA: TGTGCCAGCAGCCTACGGGACAAGTCCTACGAGCAGTACTTC.

V and J are TRBV20-1 and TRBJ2-3; D uncertain. This CDR3 region has 9 residues. The germline gives CDR1 DFQATT, CDR2 SNEGSKA (reference sequence). V was cut by 7 bases and J by 6 bases, with 5 bases left in between. DNA for the CDR3: TGCAGTGTAAGCGATACGCAGTATTTT. Translated: CSVSDTQYF.

J is TRBJ2-2 and V is TRBV9; 7 nucleotides agree with TRBD1. The CDR3 has 14 amino acids. The V gene's germline CDR1 is SGDLS and CDR2 YYNGEE. With 3 bases clipped from V and 10 bases from J, the junction kept 9 bases outside the gene matches. CDR3 amino acids: CASSADLRGQELFF. DNA of the CDR3: TGTGCCAGCAGCGCCGACCTTAGGGGGCAGGAGCTGTTTTTT.

V is TRBV5-4 and J is TRBJ2-2; D is ambiguous. The CDR3 loop spans 11 amino acids. V was shortened by 7 bases and J by 5 bases, with 6 bases between the two germline ends. CDR1 is SGHNT, CDR2 YYREEE, per germline (reference sequence). In nucleotides, the CDR3 is TGTGCCAGCGGCAGGACCGGGGAGCTGTTTTTT. It yields the protein CASGRTGELFF.

This chain uses TRBV6-5 with TRBJ1-1; TRBD1 might be the D (6 bases). V was clipped by 2 bases and J by 6 bases, with 16 bases between them. Germline loops: CDR1 MNHEY, CDR2 SVGAGI. This CDR3 contains 15 residues. Here the CDR3 DNA reads TGTGCCAGCAGTTACATTCGGACAGCCGACTCTGAAGCTTTCTTT. It specifies CASSYIRTADSEAFF.

The chain joins TRBV4-1 to TRBJ2-7; possibly TRBD2 for D (6 bases). CDR1 is MGHRA, CDR2 YSYEKL, per germline. V was trimmed by 4 bases and J by 0 bases, leaving 13 bases between them. This CDR3 comprises 15 residues. CDR3 residues: CASSRGLRSSYEQYF. As DNA, the CDR3 is TGCGCCAGCAGCCGGGGACTGAGGAGCTCCTACGAGCAGTACTTC.

The J gene is TRBJ2-1, the V gene TRBV6-1; the D is unclear. V lost 1 base, J lost 9 bases, and 7 bases lay in between. The CDR3 loop spans 12 amino acids. The germline V gene encodes CDR1 MNHNS and CDR2 SASEGT. CDR3 DNA: TGTGCCAGCAGTGAAGGCAGTACTGAGCAGTTCTTC. It encodes CASSEGSTEQFF.

This clone was observed a single time. The chain is built from TRBV6-5 and TRBJ1-2, with no clear D. V lost 0 bases to trimming and J lost 8 bases, with 19 bases between them. CDR1 MNHEY and CDR2 SVGAGI come from the germline V gene. The length of the CDR3 is 16 residues. In DNA form, the CDR3 reads TGTGCCAGCAGTTACTCGCTTACTTCCGTGAGAGGAGGCTACACCTTC. This codes for CASSYSLTSVRGGYTF.